This TCR beta chain was sequenced during a study of OX40 agonist ivuxolimab in advanced cancers. Some background on the complete study: Ivuxolimab was an agonistic, fully human IgG2 monoclonal antibody directed against OX40 (CD134), a costimulatory receptor. Intravenous ivuxolimab was administered to patients every 2 weeks at six dose levels: 0.01, 0.1, 0.3, 1.5, 3 and 10 mg/kg. Of the 50 to 55 patients in dose escalation, about 19 had hepatocellular carcinoma, approximately 15 had melanoma, 9 had renal cell carcinoma and 9 had head and neck cancer. In the dose-escalation cohort, 82.7% of patients were male, and the mean age was about 55 years, with a range of roughly 23 to 85. Prior anti-PD-1, anti-PD-L1 or anti-CTLA-4 therapy was permitted, and checkpoint inhibitors had been received by around 40% of dose-escalation patients. Three dose-escalation patients achieved partial responses, one with hepatocellular carcinoma and two with cutaneous melanoma. Peripheral TCRbeta sequencing was intended to test whether TCR sequence diversity was altered and clonal T-cell expansion was caused by ivuxolimab. The paper reports the monotherapy dose-escalation portion (N = 52 patients) of the phase I ivuxolimab trial. Study-wide conclusions, independent of this receptor: Partial responders in the 0.1-3.0 mg/kg groups had among the lowest normalized peripheral clonal expansion, especially among CD8+ T cells. Low levels of normalized T-cell clonal expansion were also seen in some patients who did not respond. On average, CD8+ T cells showed more expanded clones than CD4+ T cells after ivuxolimab. At doses of 0.1 to 3.0 mg/kg, clonal expansion of both CD4+ and CD8+ blood T cells was observed from baseline to week 6. The antigen specificity of the peripheral T cells that underwent clonal expansion was not determined.

Genomic DNA was extracted from sorted cells for sequencing of the TCRbeta CDR3 region. TCRbeta CDR3 regions were sequenced using the immunoSEQ Assay. Drawn from immuneACCESS, this table holds only the in-frame rearrangements with V and J called that TCRdb kept. Clones are partly lost; checked studies trace under half to an unresolved V gene and leave the rest unexplained. The sample has under 95,000 clones on record, approximately 81% of them singletons. Roughly 15% of the sample is in the top ten clones. Worth noting for this clone: The clone's antigen remains unknown. No base qualities exist here, and no much larger clone lies one base off it.

The trial excluded patients who had a history of autoimmune disease or were on systemic immunosuppression. Peripheral blood for TCR sequencing was drawn from every dose cohort at baseline, at cycle 4 day 1 and at cycle 7 day 1. Samples were obtained from an open-label, multicenter, first-in-human phase I dose-escalation trial of ivuxolimab. Adults with locally advanced or metastatic melanoma, renal cell, hepatocellular, or head and neck squamous cell carcinoma were enrolled in the trial. Before TCR sequencing, CD4+ T cells and CD8+ T cells from peripheral blood were sorted into separate populations. Sequences were derived from CD4+ or CD8+ T cells sorted from blood, sampled in a trial of the OX40 agonist ivuxolimab. This clonotype originated in an adult with an advanced solid tumor such as melanoma, head and neck, liver or kidney cancer.

The CDR3 region reads CASSPRSGTSGSSYNEQFF. Here is the DNA: TGTGCCAGCAGCCCTCGCTCCGGGACTAGCGGAAGCTCCTACAATGAGCAGTTCTTC. This receptor chain uses TRBV11-2 and TRBJ2-1; 11 central nucleotides agree with TRBD2. CDR1 and CDR2 are read off the germline V gene as SGHAT and FQNNGV. Taken from cysteine to phenylalanine, the CDR3 has 19 residues. The sequence is cut down to CDR3 DNA, 57 bases in frame from base 1. The junction shows trimming of 5 bases on V and 0 bases on J, and the gene matches do not reach 12 bases of it.